Shown below are 27 T cell receptor beta chains from a single sample sequenced in a study of CD8 T cells in Susac syndrome. RNA, at about 0.45 to 1 ug, was reverse transcribed with random hexamers. TCRdb reprocessed the immunoSEQ multiplex PCR reads via MiXCR and lists one record per CDR3 protein. The data contain about 120,000 distinct CDR3 sequences, about 93% of them seen just once; the ten biggest clones take up roughly 0.14%. Sequenced input: CD4+ T cells from PBMCs. Receptors were obtained from a human donor in good health.

This clonotype turned up a few times. The chain carries TRBV6-2 or TRBV6-3 and TRBJ2-3; no reliable D call. The V gene lost 4 bases and the J gene lost 4 bases, with 6 bases spanning the gap. The CDR3 has 12 amino acids. Germline assignment: CDR1 MNHEY and CDR2 SVGEGT. The CDR3 DNA sequence: TGTGCCAGCAGTTCCTCTCCAGATACGCAGTATTTT. It yields the protein CASSSSPDTQYF.

The gene calls are TRBV15 and TRBJ1-1; D is ambiguous. Between the trimmed V and J ends, which lost 0 bases and 4 bases, there was a span of 6 bases. There are 13 residues in the CDR3. The V gene's germline CDR1 is LNHNV and CDR2 YYDKDF (reference sequence). CDR3: CATSREPVTEAFF. Written as DNA, the CDR3 is TGTGCCACCAGCAGAGAACCGGTCACTGAAGCTTTCTTT.

This chain joins TRBV18 and TRBJ2-7; tentatively, D is TRBD1 or TRBD2 (5 bases each). The CDR3 has 13 amino acids. V was clipped by 6 bases and J by 0 bases, with 9 bases between them. Germline V CDR1 and CDR2: KGHSH, LQKENI. CDR3 DNA: TGTGCCAGCTCCGGGACGGGCTCCTACGAGCAGTACTTC. This gives the protein CASSGTGSYEQYF.

V usage is TRBV10-2 and J usage is TRBJ2-7; D is possibly TRBD2 (6 bases). The CDR3 is 12 amino acids. V was pared by 4 bases and J by 8 bases, with 12 bases between. Germline V gives CDR1 WSHSY, CDR2 SAAADI. As DNA, the CDR3 is TGCGCCAGCAGTGGGGGAGGACCGCAGCAGTACTTC. Its protein product is CASSGGGPQQYF.

The rearrangement joins TRBV7-9 to TRBJ2-7; D gene unclear. This CDR3 contains 12 residues. V dropped 5 bases and J dropped 2 bases, with 7 bases sitting between them. Per germline, CDR1 SEHNR and CDR2 FQNEAQ (reference sequence). CDR3: CASSRTPYEQYF. In DNA form, the CDR3 reads TGTGCCAGCAGCCGTACCCCCTACGAGCAGTACTTC.

This sequence joins TRBV6-2 or TRBV6-3 and TRBJ1-1, with 7 bases matching TRBD1. The CDR3 contains 14 residues. The germline V gene encodes CDR1 MNHEY and CDR2 SVGEGT. With 6 bases clipped from V and 9 bases from J, the junction kept 13 bases outside the gene matches. The CDR3 here is CASSPDPGQKKAFF. Written as DNA, the CDR3 is TGTGCCAGCAGCCCGGACCCGGGACAGAAGAAAGCTTTCTTT.

V usage is TRBV24-1 and J usage is TRBJ1-1; 9 bases map to TRBD1. This CDR3 has 17 amino acids. CDR1 is KGHDR and CDR2 is SFDVKD in the germline V gene. After removal of 3 bases from V and 1 base from J, the junction contained 8 bases not matched to a gene. As DNA, the CDR3 is TGTGCCACCAGTGATCCGGAACCGGGACAGGGGAACACTGAAGCTTTCTTT. It translates to CATSDPEPGQGNTEAFF.

The rearrangement joins TRBV18 to TRBJ2-2; D is perhaps TRBD1 (5 bases). V lost 4 bases, J lost 0 bases, and 15 bases lay in between. CDR1 is KGHSH, CDR2 LQKENI, per germline. The CDR3 runs to 17 residues. The DNA for the CDR3 is TGTGCCAGCTCACTGATTTCGCAGGGTTCGAACACCGGGGAGCTGTTTTTT. The encoded protein is CASSLISQGSNTGELFF.

The chain recombines TRBV7-2 with TRBJ2-3, with 7 bases that match TRBD2. Germline V gene data show CDR1 as SGHTA and CDR2 as FQGNSA. The trim removed 2 bases at V and 0 bases at J, leaving 2 bases unmatched. The CDR3 covers 15 residues. The CDR3: CASSLLSGSTDTQYF. The CDR3, as DNA: TGTGCCAGCAGCTTACTTAGCGGGAGCACAGATACGCAGTATTTT. Complete variable domain (other parts from reference TRBV7-2 and TRBJ2-3): GAGVSQSPSNKVTEKGKDVELRCDPISGHTALYWYRQSLGQGLEFLIYFQGNSAPDKSGLPSDRFSAERTGGSVSTLTIQRTQQEDSAVYLCASSLLSGSTDTQYFGPGTRLTVL.

The V and J genes are TRBV3-1 and TRBJ1-2; a possible D gene is TRBD1 (5 bases). This CDR3 has 16 amino acids. V dropped 3 bases and J dropped 4 bases, with 18 bases sitting between them. From germline, CDR1 is LGHDT and CDR2 YNNKEL (reference sequence). The CDR3 region is CASSHDGAPLGYGYTF. The CDR3 region has the DNA TGTGCCAGCAGCCACGACGGGGCGCCGCTAGGCTATGGCTACACCTTC.

The V and J genes are TRBV10-3 and TRBJ1-5, with a tentative D call TRBD1 (5 bases). The ends were cut back, 0 bases at V and 3 bases at J, with 9 bases in the middle. The CDR3 is 15 amino acids. Germline assignment: CDR1 ENHRY and CDR2 SYGVKD. The CDR3 spells CAISESMTVNQPQHF. The CDR3 DNA sequence: TGTGCCATCAGTGAGTCGATGACAGTCAATCAGCCCCAGCATTTT.

This chain connects TRBV19 to TRBJ2-2; 7 positions match TRBD2. J was trimmed by 7 bases and V by 11 bases; bases with no gene match: 13. CDR1 is LNHDA and CDR2 is SQIVND in the germline V gene (reference sequence). This CDR3 has 14 amino acids. Here the CDR3 DNA reads TGTGCCTCCAGCCGGGGGAGGGAGGTCGGGGAGCTGTTTTTT. Its protein is CASSRGREVGELFF. Based on the CDR3 plus reference TRBV19 and TRBJ2-2, the full variable domain is DGGITQSPKYLFRKEGQNVTLSCEQNLNHDAMYWYRQDPGQGLRLIYYSQIVNDFQKGDIAEGYSVSREKKESFPLTVTSAQKNPTAFYLCASSRGREVGELFFGEGSRLTVL.

The chain links TRBV6-2 or TRBV6-3 to TRBJ2-7; 7 nucleotides line up with TRBD2. Per germline, CDR1 MNHEY and CDR2 SVGEGT. The CDR3 loop spans 19 amino acids. Germline trimming cut 6 bases from V and 1 base from J; bases unmatched to any gene: 21. The CDR3 region has the DNA TGTGCCAGCAGCCCGGATATTCAGCAACTAGCGCGTGGATCCTACGAGCAGTACTTC. Protein product: CASSPDIQQLARGSYEQYF.

The genes are TRBV5-4 and TRBJ2-1; possibly TRBD1 for D (6 bases). The V end lost 1 base, the J end lost 0 bases, and 14 bases lay between the germline ends. Germline values: CDR1 SGHNT, CDR2 YYREEE (reference sequence). The CDR3 totals 17 residues. CDR3 sequence (DNA): TGTGCCAGCAGCTTGAAATTGACAGGCAGCTCCTACAATGAGCAGTTCTTC. It yields the protein CASSLKLTGSSYNEQFF.

This clonotype turned up a few times. The rearrangement links TRBV29-1 to TRBJ2-5; no definite D call. Germline V gene lookup returns CDR1 SQVTM and CDR2 ANQGSEA. Trimming cost V 3 bases and J 2 bases, with 16 bases left between them. There are 15 residues in the CDR3. The CDR3 spells CSVEARQDLQETQYF. The CDR3 DNA reads TGCAGCGTTGAGGCAAGACAAGACCTTCAAGAGACCCAGTACTTC. Drawing the rest from reference TRBV29-1 and TRBJ2-5, the complete variable domain is SAVISQKPSRDICQRGTSLTIQCQVDSQVTMMFWYRQQPGQSLTLIATANQGSEATYESGFVIDKFPISRPNLTFSTLTVSNMSPEDSSIYLCSVEARQDLQETQYFGPGTRLLVL.

The J gene is TRBJ1-5, the V gene TRBV6-2 or TRBV6-3; D is undetermined. CDR3 size: 13 residues. V lost 0 bases and J 7 bases, leaving 7 bases between the germline ends. Per germline, CDR1 MNHEY and CDR2 SVGEGT. CDR3 region: CASSYSPGQPQHF. The CDR3 coding sequence is TGTGCCAGCAGTTACTCCCCGGGACAGCCCCAGCATTTT.

The gene calls are TRBV7-3 and TRBJ2-1; D is unclear. Trimming left V 5 bases short and J 0 bases short, with 8 bases between. CDR3 size: 14 residues. Germline loops: CDR1 SGHTA, CDR2 FQGTGA. CDR3 DNA sequence: TGTGCCAGCAGCGGATCGCGCTCCTACAATGAGCAGTTCTTC. Translating it yields CASSGSRSYNEQFF.

J is TRBJ2-1 and V is TRBV4-3; D gene uncertain. CDR1 is LGHNA and CDR2 is YSLEER in the germline V gene. The CDR3 length is 13 residues. With 4 bases removed from V and 5 bases from J, the gap between germline ends came to 9 bases. CDR3 region: CASSLWPNNEQFF. CDR3 DNA: TGCGCCAGCAGCCTGTGGCCGAACAATGAGCAGTTCTTC.

The rearrangement links TRBV20-1 to TRBJ1-5, with D uncertain. Per the germline V gene, CDR1 is DFQATT and CDR2 is SNEGSKA (reference sequence). This CDR3 comprises 15 residues. The V end lost 4 bases, the J end lost 0 bases, and 13 bases lay between the germline ends. CDR3 region: CSATRVETSNQPQHF. In nucleotides, the CDR3 is TGCAGTGCTACACGGGTAGAGACTAGCAATCAGCCCCAGCATTTT.

The chain combines TRBV6-6 with TRBJ2-7, with TRBD1 matching over 9 bases. Germline lookup yields CDR1 MNHNY and CDR2 SVGAGI (reference sequence). The CDR3 spans 15 residues. V trimming: 5 bases; J trimming: 4 bases; junction bases outside the gene matches: 9. CDR3 sequence (DNA): TGTGCCAGCAGTCCCCGGGACAGGGCTTCTTACGAGCAGTACTTC. Protein sequence: CASSPRDRASYEQYF.

The chain has TRBV12-3 or TRBV12-4 and TRBJ1-2; D uncertain. The germline V and J ends were trimmed by 5 bases and 0 bases, with 13 bases remaining between them. The CDR3 is 15 amino acids. CDR3 amino acids: CASSQVIKSNYGYTF. The CDR3 DNA is TGTGCCAGCAGTCAAGTGATTAAATCTAACTATGGCTACACCTTC.

The chain carries TRBV6-2 or TRBV6-3 and TRBJ2-3; unclear D gene. Germline CDR1 MNHEY, CDR2 SVGEGT. The CDR3 has 12 amino acids. Trimming stripped 2 bases from V and 2 bases from J, with 2 bases between. CDR3 loop: CASSYTTDTQYF. The CDR3 bases are TGTGCCAGCAGTTACACCACAGATACGCAGTATTTT.

The V call is TRBV12-3 or TRBV12-4, the J call TRBJ2-7; TRBD2 matches 7 bases. V dropped 7 bases and J dropped 6; count of bases not matched to a gene: 12. This CDR3 is built from 14 residues. DNA for the CDR3: TGTGCCAGCACCGAGGGAGGGCTGTCTACCGAGCAGTACTTC. It is translated as CASTEGGLSTEQYF.

This chain links TRBV7-2 with TRBJ2-2; TRBD1 matches at 9 bases. The CDR3 runs 16 residues. Germline CDR1 is SGHTA and CDR2 is FQGNSA. V gave up 5 bases and J gave up 4 bases; unmatched junction bases: 8. The CDR3 DNA reads TGTGCCAGCAGCCTCGGGACAGGGCGCGGCACCGGGGAGCTGTTTTTT. It encodes CASSLGTGRGTGELFF.

This rearrangement joins TRBV4-3 to TRBJ2-1; 9 bases map to TRBD1. J was trimmed by 8 bases and V by 3 bases; bases with no gene match: 11. In germline, CDR1 is LGHNA, CDR2 YSLEER. The CDR3 covers 16 residues. CDR3 nucleotide sequence: TGCGCCAGCAGCCAGCATCCCCCGGGGACAGGGCATGAGCAGTTCTTC. Translation: CASSQHPPGTGHEQFF.

The chain is built from TRBV7-9 and TRBJ2-7; no definite D call. CDR1 SEHNR and CDR2 FQNEAQ come from the germline V gene (reference sequence). This CDR3 is built from 12 residues. The V gene lost 4 bases and the J gene lost 7 bases, with 11 bases spanning the gap. CDR3 sequence reads: CASSWTATEQYF. In DNA form, the CDR3 reads TGTGCCAGCAGCTGGACGGCTACGGAGCAGTACTTC.

About this clonotype: No conserved phenylalanine or tryptophan is present at the end of the CDR3, so a read error is the likely explanation. The DNA is omitted, as the CDR3 cannot be located on it reliably, and the CDR3 follows TCRdb's listing. This chain links TRBV29-1 with TRBJ2-1; the D call in the table, TRBD1, was not verified against the DNA. From germline, CDR1 is SQVTM and CDR2 ANQGSEA. The CDR3 adds up to 12 amino acids, both ends counted. CDR3 loop: CSVVRGREGALL.